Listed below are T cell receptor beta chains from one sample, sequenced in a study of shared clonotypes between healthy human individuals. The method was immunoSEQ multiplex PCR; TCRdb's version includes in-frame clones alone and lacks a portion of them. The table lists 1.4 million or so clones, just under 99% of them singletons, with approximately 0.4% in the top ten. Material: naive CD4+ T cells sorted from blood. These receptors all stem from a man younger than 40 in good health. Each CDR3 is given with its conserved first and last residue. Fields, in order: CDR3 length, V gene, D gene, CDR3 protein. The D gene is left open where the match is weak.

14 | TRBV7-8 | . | CASSLRDWGYEQYF
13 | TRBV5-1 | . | CASSLEVNTEAFF
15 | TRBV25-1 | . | CASSSSQSFNQPQHF
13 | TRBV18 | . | CASSPRDINEQFF
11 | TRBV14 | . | CASQGNNEQFF
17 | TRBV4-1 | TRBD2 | CASSQEVTAGSYNEQFF
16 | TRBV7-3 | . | CASSPWGLSANNEQFF
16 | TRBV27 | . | CASSFLRDSYTDTQYF
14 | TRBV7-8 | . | CASSLSGQPYEQYF
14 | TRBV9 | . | CASSVDGKPYEQYF
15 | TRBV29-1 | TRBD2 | CSVDPSGGYQETQYF
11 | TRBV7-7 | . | CASANTDTQYF
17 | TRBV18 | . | CASSPLVPTGSGNTIYF
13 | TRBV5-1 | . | CASSLDRPYEQYF
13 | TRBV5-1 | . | CASSSGANTEAFF
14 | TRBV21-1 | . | CASRTGLAGGEQFF
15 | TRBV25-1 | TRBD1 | CASSRPGTGYQEAFF
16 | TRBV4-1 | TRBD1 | CASSQATGSSYNEQFF
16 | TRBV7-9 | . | CASSLEVIGRPYEQYF
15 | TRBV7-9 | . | CASSLAWSEDQPQHF
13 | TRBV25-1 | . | CASSRASTDTQYF
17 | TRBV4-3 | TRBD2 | CASSQESSGSSYNEQFF
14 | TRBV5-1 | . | CASSPEDRLNEQFF
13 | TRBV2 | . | CASSVSGIFTQYF
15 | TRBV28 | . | CATNHREGGTDTQYF
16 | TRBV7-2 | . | CASSLGGGTLPNEQFF
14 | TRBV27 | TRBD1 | CASSLNRGNNEQFF
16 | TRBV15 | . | CATSNPLRARRDTQYF
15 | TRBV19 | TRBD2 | CASSIKATSGYEQYF
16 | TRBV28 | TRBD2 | CASIRTSGLGRDTQYF
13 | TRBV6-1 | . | CASRLNSNQPQHF